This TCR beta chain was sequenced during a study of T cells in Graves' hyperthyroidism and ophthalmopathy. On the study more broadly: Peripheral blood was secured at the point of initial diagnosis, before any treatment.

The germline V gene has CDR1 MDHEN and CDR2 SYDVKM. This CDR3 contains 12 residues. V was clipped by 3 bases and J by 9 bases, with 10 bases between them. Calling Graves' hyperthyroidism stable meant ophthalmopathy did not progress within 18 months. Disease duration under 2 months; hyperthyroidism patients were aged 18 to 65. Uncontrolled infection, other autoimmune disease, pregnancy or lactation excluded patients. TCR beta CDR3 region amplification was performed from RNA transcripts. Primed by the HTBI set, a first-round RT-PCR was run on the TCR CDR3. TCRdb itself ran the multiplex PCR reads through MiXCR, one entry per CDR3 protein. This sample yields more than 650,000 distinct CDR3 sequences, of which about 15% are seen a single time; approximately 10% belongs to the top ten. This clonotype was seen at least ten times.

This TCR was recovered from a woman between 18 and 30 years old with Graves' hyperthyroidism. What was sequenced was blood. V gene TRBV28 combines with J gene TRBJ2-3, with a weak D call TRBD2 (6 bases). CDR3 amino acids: CASSLMSGTQYF. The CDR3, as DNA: TGTGCCAGCAGTTTGATGAGCGGGACGCAGTATTTT.